What follows describes a single T cell receptor beta chain. The antigen is not known. A J-beta primer mix and a sample-barcoded 5' primer were used in a second PCR of roughly 6 to 11 cycles. Tags on each cDNA molecule came from a template-switch adaptor with 12 random nucleotides. Each CDR3 protein gets one entry after TCRdb re-called the 5' RACE reads with MiXCR. The data show some 1,800,000 distinct CDR3 sequences, about 39% seen once. The data derive from a study of blood T cells in healthy people across ages. General observations from the study: PBMCs that were unsorted prevented a conclusive naive versus antigen-experienced comparison. As age increased, TCR beta diversity per million T cells fell in a roughly linear fashion.

Germline V gives CDR1 SGHTA, CDR2 FQGNSA. This CDR3 region has 15 residues. The J segment lost 12 bases and the V segment lost 5 bases, leaving 13 bases of the junction unmatched. Isolation per sample recovered at least 6.5 million PBMCs. Sequenced sample: blood. This TCR came from a human donor in good health. V is TRBV7-2 and J is TRBJ2-1; 10 bases map to TRBD1. The chain's CDR3 is CASSTRQGAMSGQFF. CDR3 nucleotides: TGTGCCAGCAGCACCAGACAGGGGGCAATGAGCGGGCAGTTCTTC.